This paragraph reports one TCR beta chain. What this receptor recognizes is not known. No base qualities exist here, and no much larger clone lies one base off it. The sample belongs to a study of blood T cell repertoires in COVID-19 (dated by TCRdb to the early 2020s). With respect to the entire study: Collaborator samples came from the United States, Italy and Spain and covered acute and convalescent phases of COVID-19. The prospective study material was composed of cDNA or gDNA derived from T cells, B-cell-depleted T cells, or PBMCs. Subjects who had been exposed to COVID-19, were actively infected with it, or had recovered from it provided the deeply sampled blood TCRbeta repertoires that made up the dataset. The repertoires were made available in a free public database intended to serve as a resource for research on the immune response to SARS-CoV-2. Samples were obtained from the ongoing ImmuneRACE study (first 160 participants) and from about 1,300 subjects provided by 6 global collaborators. The sample metadata nearly always contained a de-identified subject ID, COVID-19 status, age in years and sex. HLA class I and class II types, where available, came from metadata supplied by the sample provider rather than from assay-based typing. Here is what the overall study found, with its caveats: The amount of clinical and demographic metadata varied by source and participant and was provided uncurated.

Counted from cysteine to phenylalanine, this CDR3 has 14 amino acids. The kept DNA is CDR3 alone, 42 bases in frame from the first base. V was cut back by 6 bases and J by 4 bases, leaving a gap of 13 bases between them. Per the germline V gene (reference sequence), MNHEY is the CDR1 and SMNVEV is the CDR2. Whole blood was collected in K2EDTA tubes by collaborating institutions according to the institutions' own protocols. For TCRbeta analysis, collaborators shipped samples as frozen whole blood, isolated PBMCs, or DNA extracted from either of those sample types. TCRbeta CDR3 regions were amplified from genomic DNA using the immunoSEQ Assay, a bias-controlled multiplex PCR. In the authors' own workflow: Nucleated cell counts per sample were estimated from amplification of reference gene primers within the assay. Sequence reads were collapsed and filtered to measure the absolute abundance of every unique TCRbeta CDR3 rearrangement. For each sample, productive Simpson clonality was calculated by taking the square root of Simpson's diversity index across productive rearrangements. TCRdb took this table from immuneACCESS and kept in-frame rearrangements with V and J called. Such tables lack part of the clones; where checked against another copy, unresolved V genes explain under half of the gap, and the rest is unexplained. V and J calls and clone size come straight from that table; D and trimming were deduced from the DNA. In this sample the table shows approximately 360,000 clones, nearly 90% of which occur a single time. Approximately 7% of the sample rests with the top ten.

Recombination linked TRBV27 to TRBJ1-5, and TRBD1 may be the D gene, going by 5 matching bases. Source material: peripheral blood. The receptor was isolated from a man aged 18 to 29 with active or convalescent COVID-19. The DNA reads TGTGCCAGCAGAGCTTGGGGCCCTAATCAGCCCCAGCATTTT. It translates to CASRAWGPNQPQHF.